These 20 T cell receptor beta chains share one sample of origin, sequenced in a study of T cells in Graves' hyperthyroidism and ophthalmopathy. Amplification of TCR beta CDR3 regions used RNA as the template. TCR CDR3 regions were first amplified by RT-PCR with HTBI primers. A single record per CDR3 protein comes from TCRdb applying MiXCR to the multiplex PCR reads. The table records approximately 600,000 distinct CDR3 sequences, 11% to 15% of them present only once. The sample taken for sequencing was blood. These receptors originate from a woman under 40 with Graves' hyperthyroidism that later progressed to Graves' ophthalmopathy.

This clonotype has ten or more counts. The rearrangement links TRBV5-5 to TRBJ1-4; no reliable D call. Germline-derived CDR1 and CDR2 are SGHKS and YYEKEE (reference sequence). Trimming took off 3 bases at V and 0 bases at J, with 12 bases between the two ends. This CDR3 spans 16 amino acids. CDR3 sequence (DNA): TGTGCCAGCAGCTCACAGACCGGCGCAACTAATGAAAAACTGTTTTTT. Translating gives CASSSQTGATNEKLFF.

This clonotype occurred many times. The chain joins TRBV19 to TRBJ1-1; a possible D gene is TRBD1 (6 bases). V was shortened by 6 bases and J by 1 base, with 18 bases between the two germline ends. The CDR3 length is 16 residues. The germline V gene encodes CDR1 LNHDA and CDR2 SQIVND (reference sequence). The DNA for the CDR3 is TGTGCCAGTAGCCCAACAGGGTTCGGGAGGAACACTGAAGCTTTCTTT. It translates to CASSPTGFGRNTEAFF.

In this sample, this clonotype turned up many times. The V and J genes are TRBV27 and TRBJ2-7, with TRBD1 matching over 8 bases. The CDR3 covers 16 residues. V gave up 8 bases and J gave up 7 bases; unmatched junction bases: 19. Germline values: CDR1 MNHEY, CDR2 SMNVEV (reference sequence). The CDR3 bases are TGTGCCAGCTCTTTAGGACAGGGACGTACGACGGGAGAGCAGTACTTC. Its translation: CASSLGQGRTTGEQYF.

This chain connects TRBV5-1 to TRBJ1-2; D may be TRBD1 (6 bases). Germline CDR1 SGHRS, CDR2 YFSETQ. V was pared by 6 bases and J by 2 bases, with 17 bases between. The CDR3 length is 15 residues. CDR3 bases: TGCGCCAGCACCAGGAACAGGGAGGGAAACTATGGCTACACCTTC. Its translation is CASTRNREGNYGYTF.

The rearrangement joins TRBV10-3 to TRBJ1-5; 7 bases align to TRBD1. From germline, CDR1 is ENHRY and CDR2 SYGVKD. The CDR3 loop spans 18 amino acids. V lost 3 bases, J lost 3 bases, and 14 bases stayed unmatched. Written as DNA, the CDR3 is TGTGCCATCAGTGATAGGGACAGAACAGTAGGGAACAATCAGCCCCAGCATTTT. Encoded protein: CAISDRDRTVGNNQPQHF.

This clonotype rates as large (0.1 to 1%). The V gene is TRBV7-8, the J gene TRBJ2-2; TRBD2 matches at 7 bases. Trimming cost V 3 bases and J 7 bases; bases outside gene matches: 11. Germline values: CDR1 SGHVS, CDR2 FQNEAQ. This CDR3 spans 16 amino acids. CDR3 sequence (DNA): TGTGCCAGCAGCTTGGGGCTAGCGGCCCCCAACGGGGAGCTGTTTTTT. The encoded protein is CASSLGLAAPNGELFF.

Comments on this clonotype: A much larger clone is a single base away; this may be a read error. The rearrangement joins TRBV30 to TRBJ1-2; no clear D gene. The CDR3 is made up of 13 amino acids. From germline, CDR1 is GTSNPN and CDR2 SVGIG (reference sequence). This chain's CDR3 is CAWSPRGLYGYAF. CDR3 DNA: TGTGCCTGGAGTCCTCGGGGTCTCTATGGCTACGCCTTC.

The chain links TRBV7-9 to TRBJ2-2; tentatively, D is TRBD2 (5 bases). This CDR3 is built from 13 residues. Trimming shortened V by 4 bases and J by 6 bases, and 9 bases separated the two germline ends. Germline CDR1 and CDR2: SEHNR and FQNEAQ (reference sequence). The CDR3 DNA reads as TGTGCCAGCAGCTCTCGAGGGTCCGGGGAGCTGTTTTTT. Its protein product is CASSSRGSGELFF.

This clonotype was seen a handful of times. The chain links TRBV3-1 to TRBJ2-3; D might be TRBD2 (6 bases). CDR3 size: 15 residues. The ends were cut back, 1 base at V and 4 bases at J, with 12 bases in the middle. Germline CDR1 and CDR2: LGHDT and YNNKEL (reference sequence). This CDR3 is CASSQGPGEADTQYF. The DNA for the CDR3 is TGTGCCAGCAGCCAAGGCCCGGGAGAAGCAGATACGCAGTATTTT.

At least ten counts were recorded for this clonotype. V and J are TRBV10-3 and TRBJ1-2; D may be TRBD1 (6 bases). Trimming cost V 6 bases and J 8 bases, with 19 bases left between them. Germline V CDR1 and CDR2: ENHRY, SYGVKD. The CDR3 is made up of 14 amino acids. The CDR3 region is CAIRWDTLAGGYTF. The CDR3 nucleotides read TGTGCCATCAGATGGGACACCCTAGCGGGAGGCTACACCTTC.

Many counts were recorded for this clonotype. This chain joins TRBV20-1 and TRBJ1-5; D unresolved. Trimming removed 0 bases from V and 6 bases from J, with 15 bases in between. The CDR3 totals 15 residues. Germline assignment: CDR1 DFQATT and CDR2 SNEGSKA (reference sequence). CDR3 in amino acids: CSARDLGPGAQPQHF. CDR3 in DNA: TGCAGTGCTAGAGATCTAGGCCCGGGAGCTCAGCCCCAGCATTTT.

This clonotype came up many times. The chain joins TRBV6-2 or TRBV6-3 to TRBJ1-5; 8 positions match TRBD1. Germline V gene data show CDR1 as MNHEY and CDR2 as SVGEGT. J was trimmed by 6 bases and V by 7 bases; bases with no gene match: 8. The CDR3 totals 14 residues. The CDR3 is CASIFGQGGQPQHF. CDR3 nucleotide sequence: TGTGCCAGCATCTTTGGACAGGGCGGTCAGCCCCAGCATTTT.

This CDR3 reads CASRPTGTPGQNNEKLFF. The CDR3 DNA is TGTGCCAGTAGGCCCACGGGAACCCCGGGACAGAATAATGAAAAACTGTTTTTT. The chain combines TRBV19 with TRBJ1-4, with TRBD1 identical over 7 bases. The trim removed 6 bases at V and 4 bases at J, leaving 17 bases unmatched. The CDR3 extends over 18 amino acids. CDR1 and CDR2 from the germline V gene are LNHDA and SQIVND (reference sequence).

This clonotype was seen at least ten times. V is TRBV27 and J is TRBJ2-1; 13 nucleotides agree with TRBD2. The CDR3 has 16 amino acids. V shed 4 bases, J shed 9 bases, and the junction held 9 bases outside the gene matches. Germline V gene lookup returns CDR1 MNHEY and CDR2 SMNVEV (reference sequence). DNA for the CDR3: TGTGCCAGCAGTTCGGAAGGGACTAGCGGGATGGTTGAGCAGTTCTTC. Translated, it gives CASSSEGTSGMVEQFF.

The rearrangement links TRBV7-2 to TRBJ2-2, with 10 bases identical to TRBD2. This CDR3 comprises 16 residues. V gave up 4 bases and J gave up 7 bases; unmatched junction bases: 9. In germline, CDR1 is SGHTA, CDR2 FQGNSA. As DNA, the CDR3 is TGTGCCAGCAGCTCCAGCGGGAGGGCCGACGGCGGGGAGCTGTTTTTT. Its translation is CASSSSGRADGGELFF.

This clonotype was seen repeatedly, ten times or more. The rearrangement joins TRBV27 to TRBJ2-7, with D unresolved. This CDR3 has 15 amino acids. Looked up from germline, CDR1 is MNHEY and CDR2 is SMNVEV (reference sequence). Deletions cut 4 bases from V and 0 bases from J, with 13 bases between. CDR3 coding DNA: TGTGCCAGCAGTTATCGTCCGGAGAGCTCCTACGAGCAGTACTTC. It codes for CASSYRPESSYEQYF.

This clonotype was counted a few times. The rearrangement links TRBV27 to TRBJ2-1, with a tentative D call TRBD2 (5 bases). CDR1 is MNHEY and CDR2 is SMNVEV in the germline V gene (reference sequence). V was clipped by 7 bases and J by 6 bases, with 13 bases between them. The CDR3 is 13 amino acids. This CDR3 is CASTARGSNEQFF. The DNA of the CDR3 is TGTGCCAGCACCGCCCGCGGGTCCAATGAGCAGTTCTTC.

The chain combines TRBV11-2 with TRBJ2-1; 12 nucleotides match TRBD2. Trimming removed 5 bases from V and 8 bases from J; junction bases left unmatched: 13. The CDR3 is 17 residues long. CDR1 SGHAT and CDR2 FQNNGV come from the germline V gene. The chain's CDR3 is CASSLPPVLAGGHEQFF. As DNA, the CDR3 is TGTGCCAGCAGCCTCCCCCCCGTACTAGCGGGAGGTCATGAGCAGTTCTTC.

This clonotype occurred many times. The CDR3 nucleotides are TGTGCCAGTAGTATGGGGACAGGGAACACTGAAGCTTTCTTT. It codes for CASSMGTGNTEAFF. The chain employs TRBV19 and TRBJ1-1; 8 bases map to TRBD1. CDR3 length: 14 residues. Germline CDR1 and CDR2: LNHDA and SQIVND (reference sequence). J was trimmed by 1 base and V by 3 bases; bases with no gene match: 1.

This clonotype occurred many times. The gene calls are TRBV19 and TRBJ2-7; 10 nucleotides line up with TRBD2. This CDR3 is 17 amino acids long. Trimming cost V 5 bases and J 1 base; bases outside gene matches: 11. The germline CDR1 and CDR2 sequences are LNHDA and SQIVND (reference sequence). The CDR3 DNA is TGTGCCAGTAGTGGACCCCCCCTAGCGGGAGTATCCTACGAGCAGTACTTC. Its protein is CASSGPPLAGVSYEQYF.